The source of this TCR beta chain is a study of T cell responses to AZD1222 COVID-19 vaccine. This clone was picked up a small number of times. No antigen is known for it. With 5 bases removed from V and 9 bases from J, the gap between germline ends came to 14 bases. The length of the CDR3 is 14 residues. CDR1 is SEHNR, CDR2 FQNEAQ, per germline (reference sequence). Generated by immunoSEQ multiplex PCR, the TCRdb table keeps only in-frame clones and is missing some. Here the sample spans approximately 220,000 clones, 90% to 95% being singletons. General study results and limits: Spike was spanned by vaccine-associated CD4 TCRs, which were dominant at 160-218 and 743-854.

The source of this sequence is an adult in good health. The chain recombines TRBV7-9 with TRBJ1-6; maybe TRBD1 (6 bases). The sequences come from peripheral blood, collected on day 0 of MenACWY control vaccination. The CDR3: CASSKTGFGSPLHF. CDR3 DNA: TGTGCCAGCAGCAAGACAGGATTTGGTTCACCCCTCCACTTT.